These 4 T cell receptor beta chains originate from one sample sequenced in a study of T cells in Graves' hyperthyroidism and ophthalmopathy. RNA transcripts yielded amplified TCR beta CDR3 regions. HTBI primers were used for first-round RT-PCR of the TCR CDR3. TCRdb recomputed calls from the multiplex PCR reads with MiXCR, one row per CDR3 protein. The sample carries approximately 360,000 distinct CDR3 sequences, 25% recorded once. The sample was blood. The receptors stem from a man aged 50-60 years with Graves' hyperthyroidism.

This sequence joins TRBV25-1 and TRBJ2-1, with TRBD2 identical over 12 bases. CDR1 MGHDK and CDR2 SYGVNS come from the germline V gene. Unmatched junction bases numbered 7, after V lost 11 bases and J lost 8 bases. The CDR3 spans 13 residues. CDR3 sequence reads: CAVLAGGKDEQFF. Written as DNA, the CDR3 is TGTGCCGTACTAGCGGGAGGAAAGGATGAGCAGTTCTTC. Full variable domain (missing parts from reference TRBV25-1 and TRBJ2-1): EADIYQTPRYLVIGTGKKITLECSQTMGHDKMYWYQQDPGMELHLIHYSYGVNSTEKGDLSSESTVSRIRTEHFPLTLESARPSHTSQYLCAVLAGGKDEQFFGPGTRLTVL.

This clonotype was found a few times. The genes are TRBV12-3 or TRBV12-4 and TRBJ2-3; possibly TRBD1 or TRBD2 for D (5 bases each). The CDR3 loop spans 16 amino acids. V shed 3 bases and J shed 2 bases, with 15 bases lying between them. CDR3: CASSFGSWGYTDTQYF. CDR3 sequence (DNA): TGTGCCAGCAGTTTTGGTAGCTGGGGGTACACAGATACGCAGTATTTT.

The chain has TRBV7-8 and TRBJ1-1, with 9 positions matching TRBD1. Per germline, CDR1 SGHVS and CDR2 FQNEAQ. There are 17 residues in the CDR3. The ends lost 6 bases at V and 4 bases at J; junction bases unmatched: 15. For the CDR3, the DNA is TGTGCCAGCAGTCTTAGATGGGGACAGGGAAGAACCACTGAAGCTTTCTTT. It specifies CASSLRWGQGRTTEAFF.

The table lists this clonotype with a few counts. This clone may be a read error of a much larger clone one base away. This chain connects TRBV19 to TRBJ2-5; possibly TRBD2 for D (6 bases). The CDR3 is 15 amino acids. From germline, CDR1 is LNHDA and CDR2 SQIVND (reference sequence). The DNA of the CDR3 is TGTGCCAGTAGTAACCCTGGAGCGGGTGGAGAGGCCCAGTACTTC. It yields the protein CASSNPGAGGEAQYF. Full variable domain (missing parts from reference TRBV19 and TRBJ2-5): DGGITQSPKYLFRKEGQNVTLSCEQNLNHDAMYWYRQDPGQGLRLIYYSQIVNDFQKGDIAEGYSVSREKKESFPLTVTSAQKNPTAFYLCASSNPGAGGEAQYFGPGTRLLVL.